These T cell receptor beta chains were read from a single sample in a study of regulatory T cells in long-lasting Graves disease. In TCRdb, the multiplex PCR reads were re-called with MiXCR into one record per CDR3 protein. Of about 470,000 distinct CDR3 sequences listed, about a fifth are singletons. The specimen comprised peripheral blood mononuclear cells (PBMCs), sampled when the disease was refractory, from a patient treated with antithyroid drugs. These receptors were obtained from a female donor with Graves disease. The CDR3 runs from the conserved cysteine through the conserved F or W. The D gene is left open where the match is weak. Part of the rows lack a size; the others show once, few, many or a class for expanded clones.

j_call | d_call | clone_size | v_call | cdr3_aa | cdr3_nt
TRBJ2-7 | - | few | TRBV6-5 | CASSYTGFYEQYF | TGTGCCAGCAGTTATACAGGGTTTTACGAGCAGTACTTC
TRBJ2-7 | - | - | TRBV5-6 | CASSPGSLSEQYF | TGTGCCAGCAGCCCCGGGAGTTTGTCCGAGCAGTACTTC
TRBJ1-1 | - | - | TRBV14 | CASSQDPGHITEAFF | TGTGCCAGCAGCCAAGATCCCGGACACATCACTGAAGCTTTCTTT
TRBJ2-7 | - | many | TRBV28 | CASSSSIPYEQYF | TGTGCCAGCAGTTCGAGTATACCCTACGAGCAGTACTTC
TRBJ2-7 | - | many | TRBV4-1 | CASSQGGEVYEQYF | TGCGCCAGCAGCCAAGGCGGGGAGGTCTACGAGCAGTACTTC
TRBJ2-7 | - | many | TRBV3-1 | CASSQERRQKYF | TGTGCCAGCAGCCAAGAAAGGCGACAGAAGTACTTC
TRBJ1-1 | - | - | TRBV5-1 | CASSVNPGENTEAFF | TGCGCCAGCAGCGTGAACCCAGGGGAGAACACTGAAGCTTTCTTT
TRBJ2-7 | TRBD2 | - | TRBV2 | CASSAGPLAAYSYEQYF | TGTGCCAGCAGTGCCGGGCCCCTAGCGGCCTACTCCTACGAGCAGTACTTC
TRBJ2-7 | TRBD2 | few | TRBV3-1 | CASSQGSSGLSYEQYF | TGTGCCAGCAGCCAAGGGTCTAGCGGGCTCTCCTACGAGCAGTACTTC
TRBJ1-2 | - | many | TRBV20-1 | CSAMDSSYGYTF | TGCAGTGCTATGGACAGCTCGTATGGCTACACCTTC
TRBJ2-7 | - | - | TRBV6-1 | CASTAAGQSSYEQYF | TGTGCCAGCACTGCCGCGGGACAGAGCTCCTACGAGCAGTACTTC
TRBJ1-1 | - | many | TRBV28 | CASSLVRGTEAFF | TGTGCCAGCAGCCTCGTCCGGGGGACTGAAGCTTTCTTT
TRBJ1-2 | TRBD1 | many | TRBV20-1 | CSATSGQSSYGYTF | TGCAGTGCTACCTCGGGACAGTCTAGCTATGGCTACACCTTC
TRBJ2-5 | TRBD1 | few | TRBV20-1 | CSAWDRGFQETQYF | TGCAGTGCTTGGGACAGGGGGTTCCAAGAGACCCAGTACTTC
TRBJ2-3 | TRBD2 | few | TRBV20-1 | CSAEPGLAGGLANTDTQYF | TGCAGTGCAGAACCGGGACTAGCGGGAGGTCTGGCTAACACAGATACGCAGTATTTT
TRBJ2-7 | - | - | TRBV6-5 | CASSYRAVYEQYF | TGTGCCAGCAGTTATCGAGCGGTCTACGAGCAGTACTTC
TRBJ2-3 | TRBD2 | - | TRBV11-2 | CASSFGRAPDTQYF | TGTGCCAGCAGCTTTGGGAGGGCCCCCGATACGCAGTATTTT
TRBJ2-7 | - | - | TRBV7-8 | CASSLGAGKSYEQYF | TGTGCCAGCAGCTTGGGGGCGGGGAAATCCTACGAGCAGTACTTC
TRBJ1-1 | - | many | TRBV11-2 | CASSLFPRVNTEAFF | TGTGCCAGCAGCTTATTCCCAAGGGTGAACACTGAAGCTTTCTTT
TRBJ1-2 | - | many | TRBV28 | CASSLSELFYGYTF | TGTGCCAGCAGTTTATCAGAACTATTCTATGGCTACACCTTC
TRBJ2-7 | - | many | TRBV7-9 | CASNLGGGEQYF | TGTGCCAGCAACCTGGGGGGTGGCGAGCAGTACTTC
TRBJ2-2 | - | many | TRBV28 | CASSLPGPNTGELFF | TGTGCCAGCAGCTTGCCAGGGCCGAACACCGGGGAGCTGTTTTTT
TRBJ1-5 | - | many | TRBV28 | CASPLRDKPPNQPQHF | TGTGCCAGCCCCCTGCGCGACAAGCCCCCCAATCAGCCCCAGCATTTT
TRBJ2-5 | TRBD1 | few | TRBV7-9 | CASSFDRVLLETQYF | TGTGCCAGCAGCTTTGACAGGGTTTTATTGGAGACCCAGTACTTC
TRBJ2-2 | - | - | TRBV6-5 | CASSYGPPPGELFF | TGTGCCAGCAGTTACGGTCCCCCTCCGGGGGAGCTGTTTTTT
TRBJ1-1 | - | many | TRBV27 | CASNPTALNTEAFF | TGTGCCAGCAACCCGACAGCACTGAACACTGAAGCTTTCTTT
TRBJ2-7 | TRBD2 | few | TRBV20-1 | CSARPTSGSIYEQYF | TGCAGTGCTAGACCCACTAGCGGGAGTATCTACGAGCAGTACTTC
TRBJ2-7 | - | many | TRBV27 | CASSFGGSEQYF | TGTGCCAGCAGTTTCGGGGGTAGCGAGCAGTACTTC
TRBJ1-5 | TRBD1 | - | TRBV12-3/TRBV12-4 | CASNLTGTDNQPQHF | TGTGCCAGCAACCTCACCGGGACAGACAATCAGCCCCAGCATTTT
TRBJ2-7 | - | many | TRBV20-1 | CSAKGGSSYEQYF | TGCAGTGCTAAAGGAGGGAGCTCCTACGAGCAGTACTTC
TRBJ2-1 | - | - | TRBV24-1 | CATSESGPAPSPYNEQFF | TGTGCCACCAGTGAATCCGGTCCTGCACCCAGCCCCTACAATGAGCAGTTCTTC
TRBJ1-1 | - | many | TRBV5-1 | CASSIGWDTEAFF | TGCGCCAGCAGTATAGGGTGGGACACTGAAGCTTTCTTT
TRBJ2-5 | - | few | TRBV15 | CATSRGRETQYF | TGTGCCACCAGCAGAGGCCGAGAGACCCAGTACTTC
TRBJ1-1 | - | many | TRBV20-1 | CSAEPENTEAFF | TGCAGTGCTGAACCAGAAAACACTGAAGCTTTCTTT
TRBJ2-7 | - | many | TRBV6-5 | CASSYSRTQGSYEQYF | TGTGCCAGCAGTTACTCCCGGACACAAGGCTCCTACGAGCAGTACTTC
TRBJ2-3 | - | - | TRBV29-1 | CSVGGPDTQYF | TGCAGCGTTGGTGGCCCAGATACGCAGTATTTT
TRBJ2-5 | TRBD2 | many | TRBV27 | CASSPLAGASRGETQYF | TGTGCCAGCAGTCCTCTAGCGGGAGCGTCGCGGGGAGAGACCCAGTACTTC
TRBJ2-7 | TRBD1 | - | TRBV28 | CASSPTGESYEQYF | TGTGCCAGCAGTCCTACAGGGGAGTCCTACGAGCAGTACTTC
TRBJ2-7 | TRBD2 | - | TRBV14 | CASSQDTGLAGPYEQYF | TGTGCCAGCAGCCAAGATACCGGACTAGCGGGCCCCTACGAGCAGTACTTC
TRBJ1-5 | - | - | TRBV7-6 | CASSLFPQINQPQHF | TGTGCCAGCAGCTTATTCCCCCAGATCAATCAGCCCCAGCATTTT
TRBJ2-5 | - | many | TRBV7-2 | CASSLDSPPQYF | TGTGCCAGCAGCTTGGACAGCCCTCCCCAGTACTTC
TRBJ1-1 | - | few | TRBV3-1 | CASSQVTVGTTEAFF | TGTGCCAGCAGCCAAGTAACAGTTGGGACCACTGAAGCTTTCTTT
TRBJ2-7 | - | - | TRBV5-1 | CASSHGGRRPYEQYF | TGCGCCAGCAGCCATGGAGGCAGACGCCCCTACGAGCAGTACTTC
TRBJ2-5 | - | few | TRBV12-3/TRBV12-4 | CASSLVSGPQETQYF | TGTGCCAGCAGTTTAGTTTCAGGGCCTCAAGAGACCCAGTACTTC
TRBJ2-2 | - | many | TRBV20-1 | CSARGSGELFF | TGCAGTGCTAGAGGGTCCGGGGAGCTGTTTTTT
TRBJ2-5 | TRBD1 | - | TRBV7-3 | CASSLYTGGRETQYF | TGTGCCAGCAGCTTATATACAGGGGGCCGGGAGACCCAGTACTTC
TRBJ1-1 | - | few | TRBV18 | CASSRKGGTEAFF | TGTGCCAGCTCACGAAAGGGGGGGACTGAAGCTTTCTTT
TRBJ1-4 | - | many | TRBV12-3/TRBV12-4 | CASGNSLGALFF | TGTGCCAGCGGTAACAGCCTAGGAGCACTTTTTTTT
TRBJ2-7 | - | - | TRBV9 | CASSVGGGFHEQYF | TGTGCCAGCAGCGTAGGAGGAGGGTTCCACGAGCAGTACTTC
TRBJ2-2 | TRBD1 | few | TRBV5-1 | CASSPRRTGGTGELFF | TGCGCCAGCAGCCCGAGGCGGACAGGCGGCACCGGGGAGCTGTTTTTT
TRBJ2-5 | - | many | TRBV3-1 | CASSRPASRAQYF | TGTGCCAGCAGCAGACCGGCCTCGAGAGCCCAGTACTTC
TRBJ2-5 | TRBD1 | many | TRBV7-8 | CASSNPGQGYRETQYF | TGTGCCAGCAGCAATCCCGGACAGGGGTATCGGGAGACCCAGTACTTC
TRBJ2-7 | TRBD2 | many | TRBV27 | CATADGLAGVIGDGAYEQYF | TGTGCCACGGCCGACGGGCTAGCGGGAGTAATCGGTGACGGGGCATACGAGCAGTACTTC
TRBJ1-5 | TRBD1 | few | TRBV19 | CASSTTGGRQPQHF | TGTGCCAGTAGTACGACAGGGGGCCGGCAGCCCCAGCATTTT
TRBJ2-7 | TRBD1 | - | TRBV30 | CASSPSRDRGSHEQYF | TGTGCCAGTAGTCCCTCCCGGGACAGGGGATCCCACGAGCAGTACTTC
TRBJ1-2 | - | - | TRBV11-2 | CASSTQQGWSPIGGYTF | TGTGCCAGCAGCACACAACAGGGTTGGTCCCCCATCGGTGGCTACACCTTC
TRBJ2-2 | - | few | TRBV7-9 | CASSSSGTKRTGELFF | TGTGCCAGCAGCTCGAGCGGAACCAAGAGGACCGGGGAGCTGTTTTTT
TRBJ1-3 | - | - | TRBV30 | CAWSVNTRYGNTIYF | TGTGCCTGGAGTGTAAATACGCGATATGGAAACACCATATATTTT
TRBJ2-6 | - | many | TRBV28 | CASSFGRGANVLTF | TGTGCCAGCAGTTTCGGGAGAGGGGCCAACGTCCTGACTTTC
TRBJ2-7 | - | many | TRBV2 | CASTSSPSVQYF | TGTGCCAGCACCAGCAGCCCCTCTGTGCAGTACTTC